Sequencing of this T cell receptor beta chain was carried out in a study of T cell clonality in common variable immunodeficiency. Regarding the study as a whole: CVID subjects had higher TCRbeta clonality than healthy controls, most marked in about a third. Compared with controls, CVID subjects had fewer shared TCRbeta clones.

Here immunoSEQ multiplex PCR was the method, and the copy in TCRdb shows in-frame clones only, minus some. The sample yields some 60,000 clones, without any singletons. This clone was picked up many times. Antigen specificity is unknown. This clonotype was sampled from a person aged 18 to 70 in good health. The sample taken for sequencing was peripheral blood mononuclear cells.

The sequenced CDR3 bases are TGTGCCAGCAGCTTAAAAGGGGACAGGGTGGGC. It translates to CASSLKGDRVG. The full CDR3 sequence reads CASSLKGDRVGYTF. V gene TRBV7-3 combines with J gene TRBJ1-2; TRBD1 agrees at 9 bases. The CDR3 extends 3 residues past the end of the read, so its final part is completed from the germline J gene. The CDR3 covers 14 residues. Germline V CDR1 and CDR2: SGHTA, FQGTGA.